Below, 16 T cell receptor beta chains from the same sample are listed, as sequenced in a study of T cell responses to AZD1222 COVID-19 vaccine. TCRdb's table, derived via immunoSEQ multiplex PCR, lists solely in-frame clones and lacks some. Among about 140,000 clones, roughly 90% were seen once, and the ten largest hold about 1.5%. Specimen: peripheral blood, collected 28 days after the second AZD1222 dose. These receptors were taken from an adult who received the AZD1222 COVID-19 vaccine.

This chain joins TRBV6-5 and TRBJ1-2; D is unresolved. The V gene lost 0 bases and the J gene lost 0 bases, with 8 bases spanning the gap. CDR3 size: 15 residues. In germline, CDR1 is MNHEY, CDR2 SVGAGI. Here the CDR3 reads CASSYSAGANYGYTF. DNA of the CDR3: TGTGCCAGCAGTTACTCGGCCGGAGCTAACTATGGCTACACCTTC.

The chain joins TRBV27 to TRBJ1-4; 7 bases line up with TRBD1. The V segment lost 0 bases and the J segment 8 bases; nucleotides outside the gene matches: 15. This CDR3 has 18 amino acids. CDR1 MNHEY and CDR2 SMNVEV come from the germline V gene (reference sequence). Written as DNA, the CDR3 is TGTGCCAGCAGTTTATCACTAGAGGGGGCGGAGGTACCCGAAAAACTGTTTTTT. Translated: CASSLSLEGAEVPEKLFF. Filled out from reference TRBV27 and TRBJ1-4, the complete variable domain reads EAQVTQNPRYLITVTGKKLTVTCSQNMNHEYMSWYRQDPGLGLRQIYYSMNVEVTDKGDVPEGYKVSRKEKRNFPLILESPSPNQTSLYFCASSLSLEGAEVPEKLFFGSGTQLSVL.

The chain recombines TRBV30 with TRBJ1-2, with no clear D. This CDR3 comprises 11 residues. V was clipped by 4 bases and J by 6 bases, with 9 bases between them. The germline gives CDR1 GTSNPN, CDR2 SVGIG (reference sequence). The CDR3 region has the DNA TGTGCCTGGATGACTTTCCATGGCTACACCTTC. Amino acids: CAWMTFHGYTF.

The CDR3 coding sequence is TGTGCCAGCAGCTCGACGATGCCGGGGAACTATGGCTACACCTTC. It is translated as CASSSTMPGNYGYTF. This rearrangement joins TRBV21-1 to TRBJ1-2. TRBV21-1 is a pseudogene. The CDR3 is 15 amino acids.

CDR3 coding DNA: TGTGCCAGCGGTGAAATGAGCTATGGCTACACCTTC. Amino acids: CASGEMSYGYTF. The gene calls are TRBV7-9 and TRBJ1-2; no reliable D call. Per the germline V gene, CDR1 is SEHNR and CDR2 is FQNEAQ (reference sequence). The CDR3 consists of 12 residues. V lost 8 bases to trimming and J lost 4 bases, with 11 bases between them.

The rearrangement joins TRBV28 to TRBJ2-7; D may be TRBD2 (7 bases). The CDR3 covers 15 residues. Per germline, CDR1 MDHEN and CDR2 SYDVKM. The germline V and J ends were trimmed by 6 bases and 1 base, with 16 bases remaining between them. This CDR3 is CASRAGASGSYEQYF. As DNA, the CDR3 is TGTGCCAGCAGGGCGGGGGCTAGCGGATCCTACGAGCAGTACTTC.

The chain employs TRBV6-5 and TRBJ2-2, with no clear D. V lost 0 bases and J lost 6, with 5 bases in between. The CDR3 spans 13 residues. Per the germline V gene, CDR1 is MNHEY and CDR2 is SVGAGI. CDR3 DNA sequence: TGTGCCAGCAGTTACTCCCATCCCGGGGAGCTGTTTTTT. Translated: CASSYSHPGELFF.

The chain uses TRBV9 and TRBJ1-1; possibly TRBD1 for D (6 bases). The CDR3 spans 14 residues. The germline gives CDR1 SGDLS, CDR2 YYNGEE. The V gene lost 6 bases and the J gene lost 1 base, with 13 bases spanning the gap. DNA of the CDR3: TGTGCCAGCACCCGCGGGACACAGAACACTGAAGCTTTCTTT. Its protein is CASTRGTQNTEAFF.

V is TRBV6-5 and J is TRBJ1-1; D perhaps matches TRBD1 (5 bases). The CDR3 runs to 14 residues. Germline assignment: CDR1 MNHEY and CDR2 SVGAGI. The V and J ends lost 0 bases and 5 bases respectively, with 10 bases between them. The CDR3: CASSYSRRGTEAFF. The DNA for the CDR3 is TGTGCCAGCAGTTACTCGAGGAGGGGAACTGAAGCTTTCTTT.

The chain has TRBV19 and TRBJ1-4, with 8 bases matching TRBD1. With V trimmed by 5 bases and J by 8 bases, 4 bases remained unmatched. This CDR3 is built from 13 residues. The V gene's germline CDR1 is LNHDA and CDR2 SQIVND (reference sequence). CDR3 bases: TGTGCCAGTAGTGACAGGGGAGGGGAAAAACTGTTTTTT. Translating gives CASSDRGGEKLFF.

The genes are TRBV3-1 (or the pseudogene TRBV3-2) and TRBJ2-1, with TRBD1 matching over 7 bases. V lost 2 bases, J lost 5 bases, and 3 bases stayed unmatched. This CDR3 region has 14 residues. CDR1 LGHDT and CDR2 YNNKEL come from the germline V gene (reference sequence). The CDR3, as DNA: TGTGCCAGCAGCCAACGGGACAGAAACAATGAGCAGTTCTTC. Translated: CASSQRDRNNEQFF.

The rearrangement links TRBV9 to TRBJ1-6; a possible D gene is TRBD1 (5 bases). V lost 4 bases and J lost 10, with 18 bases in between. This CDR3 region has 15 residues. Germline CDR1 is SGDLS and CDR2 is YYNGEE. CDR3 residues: CASSPYAGERSPLHF. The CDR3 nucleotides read TGTGCCAGCAGCCCCTACGCGGGGGAGAGGTCACCCCTCCACTTT.

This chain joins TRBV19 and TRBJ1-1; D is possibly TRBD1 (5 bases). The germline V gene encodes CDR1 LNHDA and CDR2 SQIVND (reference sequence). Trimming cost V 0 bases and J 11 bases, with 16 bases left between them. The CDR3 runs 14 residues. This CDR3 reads CASSIDAGRSKAFF. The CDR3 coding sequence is TGTGCCAGTAGTATAGATGCAGGGCGCTCAAAGGCTTTCTTT.

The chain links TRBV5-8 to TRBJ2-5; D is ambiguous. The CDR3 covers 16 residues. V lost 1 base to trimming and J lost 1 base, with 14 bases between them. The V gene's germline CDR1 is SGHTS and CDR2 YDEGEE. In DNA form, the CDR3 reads TGTGCCAGCAGCTTGTTTGGTTCCACCTTCCAAGAGACCCAGTACTTC. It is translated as CASSLFGSTFQETQYF. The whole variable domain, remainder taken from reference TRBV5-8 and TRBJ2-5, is EAGVTQSPTHLIKTRGQQATLRCSPISGHTSVYWYQQALGLGLQFLLWYDEGEERNRGNFPPRFSGRQFPNYSSELNVNALELEDSALYLCASSLFGSTFQETQYFGPGTRLLVL.

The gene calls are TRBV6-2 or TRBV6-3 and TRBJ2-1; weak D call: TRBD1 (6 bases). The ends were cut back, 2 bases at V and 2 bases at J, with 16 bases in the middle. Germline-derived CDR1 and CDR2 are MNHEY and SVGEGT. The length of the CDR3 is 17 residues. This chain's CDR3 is CASSYVGTLQTYNEQFF. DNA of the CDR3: TGTGCCAGCAGTTACGTCGGGACACTTCAGACCTACAATGAGCAGTTCTTC.

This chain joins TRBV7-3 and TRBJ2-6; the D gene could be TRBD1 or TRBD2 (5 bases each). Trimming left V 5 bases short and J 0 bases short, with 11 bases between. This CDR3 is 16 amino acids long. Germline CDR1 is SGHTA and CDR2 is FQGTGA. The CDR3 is CASSRDGSSGANVLTF. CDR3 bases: TGTGCCAGCAGCCGGGACGGATCCTCTGGGGCCAACGTCCTGACTTTC.